These 31 T cell receptor beta chains came from one sample sequenced in a study of Ad26.COV2.S vaccination and SARS-CoV-2 variants. Sequencing used immunoSEQ multiplex PCR; TCRdb keeps in-frame clones, though not all of them. The profile shows about 480,000 clones, around 90% of them singletons. Treatment defined: around 19 received Ad26.COV2.S at low or high dose, single or two shots; 5 received placebo; per-sample allocation not given. All samples were drawn on day 63, counting from the first vaccine or placebo injection. This specimen consisted of peripheral blood, obtained in a trial of Ad26.COV2.S vaccine versus placebo. Every receptor here comes from a person between 18 and 65 years old who received the Ad26.COV2.S COVID-19 vaccine or a placebo.

V gene TRBV11-1 combines with J gene TRBJ2-1; 9 positions agree with TRBD1. The V gene's germline CDR1 is SGHAT and CDR2 FQDESV (reference sequence). CDR3 size: 15 residues. Germline trimming cut 4 bases from V and 8 bases from J; bases unmatched to any gene: 9. The CDR3 reads CASSSGRTGGDEQFF. In DNA, the CDR3 is TGTGCCAGCAGCTCCGGGAGAACAGGGGGCGATGAGCAGTTCTTC.

J is TRBJ1-1 and V is TRBV5-1; no reliable D call. V dropped 0 bases and J dropped 5 bases, with 8 bases sitting between them. This CDR3 contains 13 residues. CDR1 is SGHRS and CDR2 is YFSETQ in the germline V gene. For the CDR3, the DNA is TGCGCCAGCAGCTTGGCCTTGGGAACTGAAGCTTTCTTT. This gives the protein CASSLALGTEAFF. Variable domain in full (rest from reference TRBV5-1 and TRBJ1-1): KAGVTQTPRYLIKTRGQQVTLSCSPISGHRSVSWYQQTPGQGLQFLFEYFSETQRNKGNFPGRFSGRQFSNSRSEMNVSTLELGDSALYLCASSLALGTEAFFGQGTRLTVV.

V is TRBV4-1 and J is TRBJ1-3; TRBD1 matches at 9 bases. CDR1 and CDR2 from the germline V gene are MGHRA and YSYEKL. The J segment lost 0 bases and the V segment lost 1 base, leaving 4 bases of the junction unmatched. This CDR3 is built from 17 residues. CDR3 protein: CASSQVPTGGSGNTIYF. Here the CDR3 DNA reads TGCGCCAGCAGCCAAGTCCCGACAGGGGGCTCTGGAAACACCATATATTTT.

A single count supports this clone. The gene calls are TRBV5-1 and TRBJ1-3, with a possible D match to TRBD1 (5 bases). The germline gives CDR1 SGHRS, CDR2 YFSETQ. The CDR3 runs 16 residues. With 0 bases removed from V and 4 bases from J, the gap between germline ends came to 14 bases. The CDR3 coding sequence is TGCGCCAGCAGCTTGGTCGGGGGTCTCGCAGGAAACACCATATATTTT. Protein product: CASSLVGGLAGNTIYF.

This clone appeared a few times. The rearrangement links TRBV28 to TRBJ1-1; tentative D call: TRBD1 (5 bases). Trimming stripped 1 base from V and 1 base from J, with 10 bases between. The CDR3 length is 15 residues. CDR1 is MDHEN, CDR2 SYDVKM, per germline. This CDR3 reads CASSLFRGKNTEAFF. The CDR3 nucleotides are TGTGCCAGCAGTTTATTCCGGGGGAAGAACACTGAAGCTTTCTTT.

The CDR3 loop is CASSELDEQYF. DNA of the CDR3: TGTGCCAGCAGTGAACTTGACGAGCAGTACTTC. The V gene is TRBV6-1, the J gene TRBJ2-7; D not certain. CDR3 length equals 11 residues. Trimming took off 2 bases at V and 5 bases at J, with 4 bases between the two ends. Germline V gives CDR1 MNHNS, CDR2 SASEGT.

This clone was seen a handful of times. V usage is TRBV6-4 and J usage is TRBJ1-1; D remains ambiguous. Germline assignment: CDR1 MRHNA and CDR2 SNTAGT. V was cut by 4 bases and J by 7 bases, with 16 bases left in between. This CDR3 contains 14 residues. The CDR3: CASSGPGASHEAFF. CDR3 DNA sequence: TGTGCCAGCAGTGGACCAGGCGCGAGTCATGAAGCTTTCTTT.

This rearrangement joins TRBV2 to TRBJ1-5; the match to TRBD1 covers 10 bases. CDR1 is SNHLY, CDR2 FYNNEI, per germline. The CDR3 contains 16 residues. The junction had 8 bases not matched to a gene; V was cut back by 3 bases and J by 6 bases. CDR3 residues: CASSDFGQGGFQPQHF. The CDR3 coding sequence is TGTGCCAGCAGTGACTTCGGACAGGGGGGTTTTCAGCCCCAGCATTTT.

The chain uses TRBV19 and TRBJ1-1; 7 nucleotides align to TRBD1. The trim removed 5 bases at V and 1 base at J, leaving 4 bases unmatched. The CDR3 covers 14 residues. CDR1 LNHDA and CDR2 SQIVND come from the germline V gene (reference sequence). CDR3 sequence reads: CASSVDRANTEAFF. In nucleotides, the CDR3 is TGTGCCAGTAGTGTCGACAGGGCGAACACTGAAGCTTTCTTT.

This clone was seen once. V usage is TRBV2 and J usage is TRBJ1-5; D unclear. The CDR3 has 14 amino acids. Germline V gene sequence: CDR1 SNHLY, CDR2 FYNNEI. Trimming left V 1 base short and J 4 bases short, with 8 bases between. DNA of the CDR3: TGTGCCAGCAGTGAAGGGCAGGCTAATCAGCCCCAGCATTTT. It translates to CASSEGQANQPQHF.

V usage is TRBV19 and J usage is TRBJ1-6; D is perhaps TRBD1 (5 bases). This CDR3 has 15 amino acids. Germline V lookup: CDR1 LNHDA, CDR2 SQIVND (reference sequence). The V end was cut by 6 bases, the J end by 4 bases, with 13 bases between. The CDR3 DNA reads as TGTGCCAGTAGCCCGGACGGGGGGTATAATTCACCCCTCCACTTT. Its translation is CASSPDGGYNSPLHF.

This chain joins TRBV29-1 and TRBJ1-1, with D perhaps matching TRBD1 (5 bases). Germline CDR1 is SQVTM and CDR2 is ANQGSEA. Trimming took off 5 bases at V and 10 bases at J, with 17 bases between the two ends. This CDR3 has 12 amino acids. Written as DNA, the CDR3 is TGCAGCGTTTCCGGGACGAAGGTTGCAGCTTTCTTT. Translating gives CSVSGTKVAAFF.

The rearrangement links TRBV30 to TRBJ2-7; D uncertain. V shed 0 bases and J shed 6 bases, with 9 bases lying between them. This CDR3 has 12 amino acids. Germline assignment: CDR1 GTSNPN and CDR2 SVGIG (reference sequence). CDR3 DNA: TGTGCCTGGAGTGTACTTGTGACCGAGCAGTACTTC. It is translated as CAWSVLVTEQYF.

The gene calls are TRBV7-2 and TRBJ2-7; perhaps TRBD1 as D (5 bases). From germline, CDR1 is SGHTA and CDR2 FQGNSA. Between the trimmed V and J ends, which lost 1 base and 4 bases, there was a span of 8 bases. The CDR3 length is 13 residues. CDR3: CASSLGPGYEQYF. The CDR3 nucleotides read TGTGCCAGCAGCTTAGGTCCAGGGTACGAGCAGTACTTC.

V gene TRBV18 combines with J gene TRBJ2-2, with D possibly matching TRBD2 (6 bases). The germline V gene encodes CDR1 KGHSH and CDR2 LQKENI. The V gene lost 3 bases and the J gene lost 1 base, with 12 bases spanning the gap. This CDR3 comprises 16 residues. CDR3 amino acids: CASSPGGAQNTGELFF. In nucleotides, the CDR3 is TGTGCCAGCTCACCCGGAGGGGCCCAGAACACCGGGGAGCTGTTTTTT.

This clone was counted between two and nine times. The chain has TRBV7-8 and TRBJ1-2; D is possibly TRBD1 (5 bases). CDR1 is SGHVS, CDR2 FQNEAQ, per germline. The CDR3 covers 16 residues. The ends were cut back, 1 base at V and 2 bases at J, with 14 bases in the middle. CDR3 sequence: CASSLGGAGQNYGYTF. The CDR3 nucleotides read TGTGCCAGCAGCTTAGGGGGCGCAGGACAAAACTATGGCTACACCTTC.

This chain joins TRBV18 and TRBJ2-7, with D perhaps matching TRBD2 (6 bases). The CDR3 runs 14 residues. Looked up from germline, CDR1 is KGHSH and CDR2 is LQKENI. The ends were cut back, 4 bases at V and 5 bases at J, with 15 bases in the middle. CDR3 nucleotide sequence: TGTGCCAGCTCACGTGGCAGGGAGGCGGACGAGCAGTACTTC. Amino acid sequence: CASSRGREADEQYF.

The chain couples TRBV5-1 to TRBJ2-3, with 9 bases identical to TRBD1. V lost 0 bases and J lost 4; bases outside the gene matches: 3. The CDR3 extends over 15 amino acids. Per the germline V gene, CDR1 is SGHRS and CDR2 is YFSETQ. CDR3 protein: CASSLGGTGSDTQYF. The CDR3 nucleotides read TGCGCCAGCAGCTTGGGCGGGACAGGGTCAGATACGCAGTATTTT.

The genes are TRBV5-1 and TRBJ2-3; D is uncertain. From germline, CDR1 is SGHRS and CDR2 YFSETQ. The V gene lost 4 bases and the J gene lost 7 bases, with 13 bases spanning the gap. The CDR3 is 13 residues long. CDR3 nucleotides: TGCGCCAGCAGCCCCCTTGCCGGCAATACGCAGTATTTT. Its translation: CASSPLAGNTQYF.

The DNA for the CDR3 is TGTGCCAGTAGTATAGTTGCCGGACAGAACACTGAAGCTTTCTTT. It yields the protein CASSIVAGQNTEAFF. The genes are TRBV19 and TRBJ1-1, with D tentatively TRBD1 (5 bases). The CDR3 has 15 residues. V was shortened by 1 base and J by 1 base, with 10 bases between the two germline ends. Looked up from germline, CDR1 is LNHDA and CDR2 is SQIVND (reference sequence).

J is TRBJ1-3 and V is TRBV6-2 or TRBV6-3, with D uncertain. The CDR3 spans 15 residues. Germline V gene lookup returns CDR1 MNHEY and CDR2 SVGEGT. V gave up 6 bases and J gave up 0 bases, with 12 bases separating them. The CDR3: CASSSPPRSGNTIYF. The DNA for the CDR3 is TGTGCCAGCAGCTCCCCCCCGCGCTCTGGAAACACCATATATTTT.

V and J are TRBV19 and TRBJ2-2; no firm D call. The length of the CDR3 is 13 residues. Germline V CDR1 and CDR2: LNHDA, SQIVND (reference sequence). V lost 4 bases to trimming and J lost 15 bases, with 18 bases between them. In DNA, the CDR3 is TGTGCCAGTAGTACCTCCTCACCGACTGCGGTGTTTTTT. As protein: CASSTSSPTAVFF.

CDR3 protein: CASSGPRGSFF. In DNA form, the CDR3 reads TGTGCCAGCAGTGGCCCCCGGGGTTCTTTCTTT. The chain has TRBV2 and TRBJ1-1, with unresolved D. CDR3 length: 11 amino acids. CDR1 is SNHLY and CDR2 is FYNNEI in the germline V gene. The ends were cut back, 4 bases at V and 12 bases at J, with 12 bases in the middle.

V is TRBV5-1 and J is TRBJ2-3, with D unclear. V shed 1 base and J shed 6 bases, with 6 bases lying between them. CDR1 is SGHRS and CDR2 is YFSETQ in the germline V gene. CDR3 size: 12 residues. Here the CDR3 DNA reads TGCGCCAGCAGCTTGAACCTGGATACGCAGTATTTT. It encodes CASSLNLDTQYF.

Points on this clone: This CDR3 is also generated by other DNA sequences in the sample. This rearrangement joins TRBV28 to TRBJ1-5; 7 nucleotides agree with TRBD1. Germline V gives CDR1 MDHEN, CDR2 SYDVKM. Trimming removed 5 bases from V and 4 bases from J; junction bases left unmatched: 5. The CDR3 covers 14 residues. DNA for the CDR3: TGTGCCAGCAGTCCGGACAGGTCAAATCAGCCCCAGCATTTT. It yields the protein CASSPDRSNQPQHF.

V and J are TRBV5-6 and TRBJ2-2; possible D gene TRBD2, 5 bases. Trimming shortened V by 4 bases and J by 2 bases, and 12 bases separated the two germline ends. Germline-derived CDR1 and CDR2 are SGHDT and YYEEEE. The CDR3 has 15 amino acids. In DNA, the CDR3 is TGTGCCAGCAGCCCGGAGGACTTTAACACCGGGGAGCTGTTTTTT. This sequence encodes CASSPEDFNTGELFF.

This clone was picked up one time. The chain links TRBV28 to TRBJ2-3; TRBD2 agrees at 7 bases. With V trimmed by 3 bases and J by 5 bases, 8 bases remained unmatched. The CDR3 is 15 amino acids. The V gene's germline CDR1 is MDHEN and CDR2 SYDVKM. DNA of the CDR3: TGTGCCAGCAGTTTGGGAGGGTTTTATGTAGATACGCAGTATTTT. Translation gives CASSLGGFYVDTQYF.

The V and J genes are TRBV27 and TRBJ2-2; weak D call: TRBD1 (5 bases). The CDR3 is 14 residues long. In germline, CDR1 is MNHEY, CDR2 SMNVEV (reference sequence). V was pared by 2 bases and J by 1 base, with 5 bases between. This CDR3 reads CASSLDRNTGELFF. CDR3 sequence (DNA): TGTGCCAGCAGTTTAGACAGGAACACCGGGGAGCTGTTTTTT.

The rearrangement links TRBV7-3 to TRBJ2-1; the D is unclear. V was shortened by 4 bases and J by 7 bases, with 17 bases between the two germline ends. CDR3 size: 15 residues. CDR1 is SGHTA, CDR2 FQGTGA, per germline. Here the CDR3 DNA reads TGTGCCAGCAGCTATAACACGGGTAGTTGGAATGAGCAGTTCTTC. This codes for CASSYNTGSWNEQFF.

The count of this clone is one. The chain carries TRBV7-2 and TRBJ2-5; 8 nucleotides line up with TRBD1. With 7 bases clipped from V and 4 bases from J, the junction kept 8 bases outside the gene matches. Germline CDR1 reads SGHTA; CDR2 reads FQGNSA. The CDR3 runs to 14 residues. The CDR3 DNA sequence: TGTGCCAGCACCCAGGGGGCTCGGGGAGAGACCCAGTACTTC. Its translation: CASTQGARGETQYF.

CDR3 bases: TGTGCCAGCAGTTACTCCCCCCGGAACGAGCAGTACTTC. It is translated as CASSYSPRNEQYF. The rearrangement uses TRBV6-5 and TRBJ2-7; no clear D gene. V was trimmed by 0 bases and J by 5 bases, leaving 8 bases between them. Germline V gene lookup returns CDR1 MNHEY and CDR2 SVGAGI. The CDR3 is 13 residues long.